Each of the 17 T cell receptor beta chains below was sequenced from the same sample in a study of T cells in Graves' hyperthyroidism and ophthalmopathy. Template material for amplifying TCR beta CDR3 regions consisted of RNA transcripts. The HTBI primer set drove a first-round RT-PCR of the TCR CDR3. In TCRdb, the multiplex PCR reads were re-called with MiXCR into one record per CDR3 protein. Among fewer than 850,000 distinct CDR3 sequences listed, roughly a sixth were seen once. Material for sequencing was blood. These receptors originate from a man aged 45 to 65 with Graves' hyperthyroidism.

The chain employs TRBV7-3 and TRBJ2-7; D call uncertain. This CDR3 contains 14 residues. The V gene's germline CDR1 is SGHTA and CDR2 FQGTGA. Trimming cost V 2 bases and J 2 bases, with 10 bases left between them. The CDR3 here is CASSLYNGPYEQYF. The CDR3, as DNA: TGTGCCAGCAGCTTATATAATGGACCCTACGAGCAGTACTTC. Full variable domain (rest looked up from reference TRBV7-3 and TRBJ2-7): GAGVSQTPSNKVTEKGKYVELRCDPISGHTALYWYRQSLGQGPEFLIYFQGTGAADDSGLPNDRFFAVRPEGSVSTLKIQRTERGDSAVYLCASSLYNGPYEQYFGPGTRLTVT.

The table lists this clonotype with many counts. The V gene is TRBV27, the J gene TRBJ2-3; 9 positions match TRBD2. The J segment lost 6 bases and the V segment lost 8 bases, leaving 6 bases of the junction unmatched. The CDR3 extends over 13 amino acids. Germline V CDR1 and CDR2: MNHEY, SMNVEV (reference sequence). The chain's CDR3 is CASGWREGDTQYF. CDR3 sequence (DNA): TGTGCCAGCGGGTGGCGGGAGGGGGATACGCAGTATTTT.

The chain has TRBV11-2 and TRBJ2-7; tentatively, D is TRBD1 (6 bases). Germline V gene lookup returns CDR1 SGHAT and CDR2 FQNNGV. The CDR3 length is 13 residues. V lost 6 bases and J lost 1, with 10 bases in between. The CDR3 DNA sequence: TGTGCCAGCAGGTTACAGGGATCCTACGAGCAGTACTTC. Translation: CASRLQGSYEQYF.

With respect to this clonotype: This may be a read error: a much more frequent sequence differs by one nucleotide. The chain is built from TRBV3-1 and TRBJ1-2; D call uncertain. The CDR3 runs 15 residues. Germline V gene lookup returns CDR1 LGHDT and CDR2 YNNKEL (reference sequence). V dropped 4 bases and J dropped 4 bases, with 16 bases sitting between them. In DNA, the CDR3 is TGTGCCAGCAGCCCCGCCACGGGAGCTTTCTATGGCTACACCTTC. Its translation: CASSPATGAFYGYTF.

The J gene is TRBJ1-1, the V gene TRBV7-9, with 7 bases matching TRBD1. The CDR3 has 15 residues. Germline CDR1 and CDR2: SEHNR and FQNEAQ (reference sequence). After removal of 5 bases from V and 5 bases from J, the junction contained 11 bases not matched to a gene. CDR3 sequence: CASSPRGTDGTEAFF. CDR3 sequence (DNA): TGTGCCAGCAGCCCCCGAGGGACAGATGGAACTGAAGCTTTCTTT.

J is TRBJ2-3 and V is TRBV6-1, with D perhaps matching TRBD2 (6 bases). Per germline, CDR1 MNHNS and CDR2 SASEGT. The CDR3 is made up of 15 amino acids. Trimming pared 7 bases from V and 2 bases from J, leaving 16 bases between. Written as DNA, the CDR3 is TGTGCCAGCAACATTATCGGGGGAGCCACAGATACGCAGTATTTT. Amino acid sequence: CASNIIGGATDTQYF.

At least ten counts were recorded for this clonotype. J is TRBJ2-3 and V is TRBV7-3; D is possibly TRBD1 (6 bases). CDR3 length: 16 amino acids. Germline V gene sequence: CDR1 SGHTA, CDR2 FQGTGA. Trimming shortened V by 2 bases and J by 2 bases, and 14 bases separated the two germline ends. CDR3 sequence reads: CASSLVGDRNTDTQYF. Here the CDR3 DNA reads TGTGCCAGCAGCTTAGTTGGAGACAGGAACACAGATACGCAGTATTTT.

This clonotype has a handful of counts. The chain uses TRBV4-1 and TRBJ2-1; TRBD2 agrees at 10 bases. The V segment lost 0 bases and the J segment 9 bases; nucleotides outside the gene matches: 11. Germline V gives CDR1 MGHRA, CDR2 YSYEKL. CDR3 length: 17 residues. The CDR3: CASSQDGTSGIYTEQFF. Here the CDR3 DNA reads TGCGCCAGCAGCCAAGATGGAACTAGCGGGATTTATACTGAGCAGTTCTTC.

This clonotype was picked up a small number of times. This chain joins TRBV9 and TRBJ2-7, with TRBD2 identical over 7 bases. With V trimmed by 0 bases and J by 7 bases, 7 bases remained unmatched. Germline CDR1 SGDLS, CDR2 YYNGEE. This CDR3 contains 14 residues. The CDR3 DNA reads TGTGCCAGCAGCGTAGGGGGGAGGGCCGAGGAGCAGTACTTC. The encoded protein is CASSVGGRAEEQYF. Full variable domain (remainder filled in from reference TRBV9 and TRBJ2-7): DSGVTQTPKHLITATGQRVTLRCSPRSGDLSVYWYQQSLDQGLQFLIQYYNGEERAKGNILERFSAQQFPDLHSELNLSSLELGDSALYFCASSVGGRAEEQYFGPGTRLTVT.

Ten or more counts support this clonotype. The genes are TRBV6-1 and TRBJ2-5; D may be TRBD1 (5 bases). Germline V CDR1 and CDR2: MNHNS, SASEGT. V shed 5 bases and J shed 4 bases, with 14 bases lying between them. This CDR3 comprises 14 residues. CDR3 region: CASSSGSGLETQYF. DNA for the CDR3: TGTGCCAGCAGTTCAGGGTCAGGTCTAGAGACCCAGTACTTC.

The V and J genes are TRBV19 and TRBJ2-1, with D tentatively TRBD2 (6 bases). Germline CDR1 reads LNHDA; CDR2 reads SQIVND (reference sequence). Trimming stripped 1 base from V and 2 bases from J, with 6 bases between. There are 14 residues in the CDR3. The CDR3 region is CASSIGGAYNEQFF. CDR3 coding DNA: TGTGCCAGTAGTATAGGGGGGGCCTACAATGAGCAGTTCTTC.

This clonotype was seen at least ten times. CDR3 coding DNA: TGTGCCAGCAGTTCGGTCAATTCACCCCTCCACTTT. As protein: CASSSVNSPLHF. The V gene is TRBV28, the J gene TRBJ1-6; D uncertain. Trimming removed 4 bases at V and 7 bases at J, with 5 bases between. The CDR3 totals 12 residues. CDR1 is MDHEN and CDR2 is SYDVKM in the germline V gene.

This clonotype was seen ten or more times. The chain carries TRBV19 and TRBJ2-7; 7 bases line up with TRBD2. CDR3 length: 16 residues. Germline lookup yields CDR1 LNHDA and CDR2 SQIVND (reference sequence). Trimming cost V 5 bases and J 0 bases; bases outside gene matches: 10. The CDR3 loop reads CASSSPSSGSSYEQYF. The DNA of the CDR3 is TGTGCCAGTAGTTCCCCCAGTAGCGGGTCCTCCTACGAGCAGTACTTC.

The table lists this clonotype with a few counts. The rearrangement uses TRBV4-3 and TRBJ1-4, with 7 bases matching TRBD1. The V gene end was trimmed by 2 bases and the J gene end by 8 bases; junction bases not matched to a gene: 8. The germline gives CDR1 LGHNA, CDR2 YSLEER. The CDR3 is made up of 15 amino acids. The CDR3 loop reads CASSQPAGGQEKLFF. CDR3 coding DNA: TGCGCCAGCAGCCAACCCGCCGGGGGACAGGAAAAACTGTTTTTT.

The CDR3: CSARSPNYGYTF. CDR3 DNA sequence: TGCAGTGCTAGGTCCCCGAACTATGGCTACACCTTC. The V and J genes are TRBV20-1 and TRBJ1-2; D not certain. The CDR3 has 12 residues. V lost 3 bases and J 2 bases, leaving 7 bases between the germline ends. Germline loops: CDR1 DFQATT, CDR2 SNEGSKA (reference sequence).

This chain links TRBV4-3 with TRBJ2-7, with D unclear. Trimming removed 0 bases from V and 7 bases from J, with 7 bases in between. CDR1 LGHNA and CDR2 YSLEER come from the germline V gene. The CDR3 consists of 12 residues. The CDR3 DNA follows: TGCGCCAGCAGCCAAGATGGGCGGGAGCAGTACTTC. Translating it yields CASSQDGREQYF.

This clonotype was recorded many times. The chain joins TRBV24-1 to TRBJ1-2; TRBD1 aligns across 7 bases. The V gene end was trimmed by 5 bases and the J gene end by 6 bases; junction bases not matched to a gene: 11. The CDR3 loop spans 15 amino acids. Germline lookup yields CDR1 KGHDR and CDR2 SFDVKD. The CDR3 is CATSARQGKPDGYTF. CDR3 DNA: TGTGCCACCAGTGCCCGACAGGGTAAGCCTGATGGCTACACCTTC.